This T cell receptor (beta chain) was identified in a study of regulatory T cells in long-lasting Graves disease. TCR beta libraries were built with iRepertoire HTBI primers and Arm-PCR of CDR3 regions. TCRdb itself ran the multiplex PCR reads through MiXCR, one entry per CDR3 protein. The sample lists 390,000 or so distinct CDR3 sequences; roughly 10% were seen once. Time point indicated: newly diagnosed GD, antithyroid drugs for less than 3 months. PBMC-extracted RNA yielded the TCR library. Separately, the same data were catalogued under a study of T cells in Graves' hyperthyroidism and ophthalmopathy. From that second work: Patients were excluded for uncontrolled infection, other autoimmune disease, pregnancy or lactation. Initially, a first-round RT-PCR of the TCR CDR3 employed the HTBI primer set.

The sample here was peripheral blood mononuclear cells (PBMCs), taken at new diagnosis, from a patient treated with antithyroid drugs. The clonotype originates from a woman younger than 30 with Graves disease.

This CDR3 is CASSQAYRDSLYGYTF. CDR3 in DNA: TGCGCCAGCAGCCAAGCCTATCGTGACAGCCTCTATGGCTACACCTTC. This chain uses TRBV4-1 with TRBJ1-2; tentative D call: TRBD1 (5 bases). CDR3 length equals 16 residues. Germline V gene data show CDR1 as MGHRA and CDR2 as YSYEKL. The germline V and J ends were trimmed by 1 base and 4 bases, with 16 bases remaining between them.